This is a list of T cell receptor beta chains from one sample in a study of blood T cell repertoires in COVID-19. Sequenced by immunoSEQ multiplex PCR; TCRdb stores in-frame clones only, minus some. Seen here are nearly 200,000 clones, around four fifths observed once, and the top ten hold 0.95%. The sequenced sample was peripheral blood. The receptors here all came from a man in his sixties with COVID-19, enrolled during active disease. CDR3s include the opening cysteine and the closing phenylalanine or tryptophan. Each record gives: J gene, D gene, clone size, V gene, CDR3 protein, CDR3 DNA. D genes are given only for firm matches. Only some rows state a clone size, as once, few, many or a class for expanded clones.

J: TRBJ1-2; D: .; size: once; V: TRBV20-1; CDR3: CSASQGASYGYTF; DNA: TGCAGTGCTAGTCAAGGGGCTAGCTATGGCTACACCTTC
J: TRBJ1-4; D: .; size: .; V: TRBV19; CDR3: CASGTPRGSGIEKLFF; DNA: TGTGCCAGTGGAACCCCCCGGGGGAGTGGGATCGAAAAACTGTTTTTT
J: TRBJ2-7; D: .; size: .; V: TRBV27; CDR3: CASSPRAPYEQYF; DNA: TGTGCCAGCAGCCCCAGGGCCCCCTACGAGCAGTACTTC
J: TRBJ2-5; D: TRBD1; size: .; V: TRBV6-5; CDR3: CASSNRQGKQETQYF; DNA: TGTGCCAGCAGTAACAGACAGGGAAAACAAGAGACCCAGTACTTC
J: TRBJ1-2; D: .; size: .; V: TRBV21-1; CDR3: CAISRRGQGYGYTF; DNA: TGTGCCATCTCAAGGCGGGGTCAGGGCTATGGCTACACCTTC
J: TRBJ2-7; D: TRBD1; size: .; V: TRBV11-3; CDR3: CASSLTGDSDEQYF; DNA: TGTGCCAGCAGCTTAACAGGGGATTCGGACGAGCAGTACTTC
J: TRBJ1-6; D: .; size: .; V: TRBV5-4; CDR3: CASRAEAAYNSPLHF; DNA: TGTGCCAGCAGGGCAGAGGCAGCCTATAATTCACCCCTCCACTTT
J: TRBJ1-5; D: TRBD1; size: .; V: TRBV4-1; CDR3: CASSHADRGRNQPQHF; DNA: TGCGCCAGCAGCCACGCTGACAGGGGACGAAATCAGCCCCAGCATTTT
J: TRBJ1-2; D: TRBD1; size: once; V: TRBV6-2/TRBV6-3; CDR3: CASSLDRVRGYTF; DNA: TGTGCCAGCAGTCTGGACAGGGTGAGAGGCTACACCTTC
J: TRBJ2-3; D: TRBD1; size: .; V: TRBV7-9; CDR3: CASSLGSGGNVGTDTQYF; DNA: TGTGCCAGCAGCTTAGGTTCAGGGGGCAATGTGGGCACAGATACGCAGTATTTT
J: TRBJ2-7; D: TRBD1; size: .; V: TRBV9; CDR3: CASSVQGADEQYF; DNA: TGTGCCAGCAGCGTACAGGGGGCGGACGAGCAGTACTTC
J: TRBJ2-2; D: .; size: .; V: TRBV19; CDR3: CASSIVEPNTGELFF; DNA: TGTGCCAGTAGTATAGTTGAGCCGAACACCGGGGAGCTGTTTTTT
J: TRBJ2-7; D: TRBD1; size: .; V: TRBV5-1; CDR3: CASSSFGQGYEQYF; DNA: TGCGCCAGCAGCTCCTTTGGACAGGGTTACGAGCAGTACTTC
J: TRBJ2-5; D: .; size: .; V: TRBV10-1; CDR3: CASSGGWGETQYF; DNA: TGCGCCAGCAGTGGAGGGTGGGGAGAGACCCAGTACTTC
J: TRBJ1-3; D: .; size: .; V: TRBV27; CDR3: CASKEARGSGNTIYF; DNA: TGTGCCAGCAAGGAGGCACGGGGTAGTGGAAACACCATATATTTT
J: TRBJ1-2; D: .; size: .; V: TRBV20-1; CDR3: CSASGSYGYTF; DNA: TGCAGTGCTTCCGGGTCCTATGGCTACACCTTC